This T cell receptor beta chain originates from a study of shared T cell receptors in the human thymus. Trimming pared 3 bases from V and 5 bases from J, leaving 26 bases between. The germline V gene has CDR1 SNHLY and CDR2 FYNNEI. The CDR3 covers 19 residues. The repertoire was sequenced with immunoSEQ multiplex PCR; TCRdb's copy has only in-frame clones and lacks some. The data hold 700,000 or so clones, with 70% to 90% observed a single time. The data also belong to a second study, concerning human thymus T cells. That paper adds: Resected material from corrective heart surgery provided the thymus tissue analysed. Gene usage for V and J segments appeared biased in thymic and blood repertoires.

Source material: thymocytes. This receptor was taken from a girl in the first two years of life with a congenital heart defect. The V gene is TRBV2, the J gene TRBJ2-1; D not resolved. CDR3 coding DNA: TGTGCCAGCAGTGACCGGCCACTATTTACCCCGGGTCAGCACAATGAGCAGTTCTTC. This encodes CASSDRPLFTPGQHNEQFF.